This T cell receptor (beta chain) appears in the sequencing data of a study of blood T cell repertoires in COVID-19. Germline V gene sequence: CDR1 LGHDT, CDR2 YNNKEL (reference sequence). CDR3 length: 11 residues. V was clipped by 7 bases and J by 5 bases, with 8 bases between them. In the authors' workflow: Nucleated cell number was recorded as an estimate derived from reference gene primer amplification. Using immunoSEQ multiplex PCR, the repertoire was profiled, and TCRdb retains in-frame clones only, with some absent. V and J calls plus clone size are reproduced from that table; the DNA served to infer D and trimming. The data hold around 100,000 clones, with roughly 79% observed a single time.

The chain couples TRBV3-1 (or the pseudogene TRBV3-2) to TRBJ2-5; D not certain. The TCR originated in a woman in her seventies with acute or convalescent COVID-19. Sequencing was carried out using peripheral blood. For the CDR3, the DNA is TGTGCCAGCAATGACGGGGAGACCCAGTACTTC. This sequence encodes CASNDGETQYF.